This TCR beta chain was sequenced for a study of blood T cell repertoires in COVID-19. Some clones are missing from TCRdb's copy, which holds only in-frame ones; the method was immunoSEQ multiplex PCR. The repertoire holds approximately 91,000 clones, with about three quarters as singletons. Per germline, CDR1 SGHRS and CDR2 YFSETQ. Losses at the gene ends were 4 bases for V and 1 base for J; bases not matched to a gene: 3. This CDR3 region has 15 residues. The receptor was derived from an older man with acute or convalescent COVID-19. The genes are TRBV5-1 and TRBJ2-2; 8 nucleotides match TRBD1. Material for sequencing was peripheral blood. For the CDR3, the DNA is TGCGCCAGCAGCCCGACAGGGGAGAACACCGGGGAGCTGTTTTTT. This encodes CASSPTGENTGELFF. The whole variable domain, remainder taken from reference TRBV5-1 and TRBJ2-2, is KAGVTQTPRYLIKTRGQQVTLSCSPISGHRSVSWYQQTPGQGLQFLFEYFSETQRNKGNFPGRFSGRQFSNSRSEMNVSTLELGDSALYLCASSPTGENTGELFFGEGSRLTVL.